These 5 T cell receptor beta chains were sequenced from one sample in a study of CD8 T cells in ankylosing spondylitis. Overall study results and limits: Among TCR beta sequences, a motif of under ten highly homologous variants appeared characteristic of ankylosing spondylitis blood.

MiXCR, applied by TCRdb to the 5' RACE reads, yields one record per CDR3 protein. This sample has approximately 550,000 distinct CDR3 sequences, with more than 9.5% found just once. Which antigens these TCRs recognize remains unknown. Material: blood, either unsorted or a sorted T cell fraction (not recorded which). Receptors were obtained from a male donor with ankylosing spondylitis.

The CDR3 nucleotides are TGCGCCAGCAGCTTGGCCCTACCGGGACAGGGTAAGACTGGGGCCAACGTCCTGACTTTC. This translates into CASSLALPGQGKTGANVLTF. This rearrangement joins TRBV5-1 to TRBJ2-6; the match to TRBD1 covers 9 bases. Losses at the gene ends were 0 bases for V and 2 bases for J; bases not matched to a gene: 12. In germline, CDR1 is SGHRS, CDR2 YFSETQ. There are 20 residues in the CDR3.

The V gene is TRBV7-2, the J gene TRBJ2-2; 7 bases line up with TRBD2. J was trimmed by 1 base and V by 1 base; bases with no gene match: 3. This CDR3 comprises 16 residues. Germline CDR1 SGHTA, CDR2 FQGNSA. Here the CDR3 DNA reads TGTGCCAGCAGCTTAGTGGGCGGGGGGAACACCGGGGAGCTGTTTTTT. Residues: CASSLVGGGNTGELFF.

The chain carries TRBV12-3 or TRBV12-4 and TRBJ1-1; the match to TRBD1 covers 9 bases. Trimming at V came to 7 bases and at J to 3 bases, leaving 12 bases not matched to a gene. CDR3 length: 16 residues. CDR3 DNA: TGTGCCAGCACCCCAGGGACAGGGAAGGGCGACACTGAAGCTTTCTTT. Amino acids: CASTPGTGKGDTEAFF.

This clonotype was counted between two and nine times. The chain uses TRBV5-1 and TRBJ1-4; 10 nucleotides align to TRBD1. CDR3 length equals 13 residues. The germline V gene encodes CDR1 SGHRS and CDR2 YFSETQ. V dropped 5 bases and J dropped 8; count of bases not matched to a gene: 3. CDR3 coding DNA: TGCGCCAGCAGGGGGGACAGGGGAGAAAAACTGTTTTTT. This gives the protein CASRGDRGEKLFF.

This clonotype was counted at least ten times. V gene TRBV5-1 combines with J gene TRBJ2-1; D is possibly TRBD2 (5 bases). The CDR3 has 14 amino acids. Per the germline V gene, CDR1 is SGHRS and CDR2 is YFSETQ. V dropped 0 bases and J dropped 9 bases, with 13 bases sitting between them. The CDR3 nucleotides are TGCGCCAGCAGCTTGGCACTGATGAGGGCTGAGCAGTTCTTC. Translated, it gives CASSLALMRAEQFF.